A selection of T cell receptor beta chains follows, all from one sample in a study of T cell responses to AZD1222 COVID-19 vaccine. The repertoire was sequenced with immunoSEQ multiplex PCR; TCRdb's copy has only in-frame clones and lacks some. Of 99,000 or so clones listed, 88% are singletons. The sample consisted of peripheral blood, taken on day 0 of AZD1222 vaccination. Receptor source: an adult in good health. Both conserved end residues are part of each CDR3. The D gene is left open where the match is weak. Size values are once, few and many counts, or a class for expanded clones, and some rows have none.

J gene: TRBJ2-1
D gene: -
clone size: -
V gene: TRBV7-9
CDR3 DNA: TGTGCCAGCAGCCCTGGAGCCGGGATGTTATCGGATGAGCAGTTCTTC
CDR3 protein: CASSPGAGMLSDEQFF

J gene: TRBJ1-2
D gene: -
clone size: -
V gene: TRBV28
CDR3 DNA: TGTGCCAGCAGTTTGTCTACTAACTATGGCTACACCTTC
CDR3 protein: CASSLSTNYGYTF

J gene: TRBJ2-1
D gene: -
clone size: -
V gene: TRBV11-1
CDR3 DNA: TGTGCCAGCAGCTTAGCCGGGCCTCTAAACAATGAGCAGTTCTTC
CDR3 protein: CASSLAGPLNNEQFF

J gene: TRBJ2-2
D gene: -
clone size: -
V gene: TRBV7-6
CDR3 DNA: TGTGCCAGCAGCTTAGCCGCTGGCGCGAACACCGGGGAGCTGTTTTTT
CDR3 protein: CASSLAAGANTGELFF

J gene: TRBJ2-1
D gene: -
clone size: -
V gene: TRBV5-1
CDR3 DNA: TGCGCCAGCAGCCTACGACAGTCCTCCTACAATGAGCAGTTCTTC
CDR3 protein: CASSLRQSSYNEQFF

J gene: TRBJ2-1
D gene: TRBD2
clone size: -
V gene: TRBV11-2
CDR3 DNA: TGTGCCAGCAGCTTAGTTACAGCGGGAGGTGAGCAGTTCTTC
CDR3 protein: CASSLVTAGGEQFF

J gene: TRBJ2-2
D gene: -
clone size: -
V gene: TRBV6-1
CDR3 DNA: TGTGCCAGCAGTGAAGTTATAGCGGCCATTTCGAACACCGGGGAGCTGTTTTTT
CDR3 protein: CASSEVIAAISNTGELFF

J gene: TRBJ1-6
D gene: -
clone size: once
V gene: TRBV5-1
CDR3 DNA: TGCGCCAGCAGCTTGGTCGGGAATTCACCCCTCCACTTT
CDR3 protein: CASSLVGNSPLHF

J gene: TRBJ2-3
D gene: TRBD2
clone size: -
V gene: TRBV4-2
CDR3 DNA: TGTGCCAGCAGCCAGGCCCTCCCGACTAGCGGGAGTGATACGCAGTATTTT
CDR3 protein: CASSQALPTSGSDTQYF

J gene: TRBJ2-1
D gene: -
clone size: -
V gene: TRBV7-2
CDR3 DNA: TGTGCCAGCAGCTTTACCTCGTCGAATGAGCAGTTCTTC
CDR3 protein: CASSFTSSNEQFF

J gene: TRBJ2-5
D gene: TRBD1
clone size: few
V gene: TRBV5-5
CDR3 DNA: TGTGCCAGCAGCTTGGTACAGGGGACGTGGGAGACCCAGTACTTC
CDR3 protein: CASSLVQGTWETQYF

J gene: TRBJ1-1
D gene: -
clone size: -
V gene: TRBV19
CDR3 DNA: TGTGCCAGTAGCCCCCCGGTGATCGTGAACACTGAAGCTTTCTTT
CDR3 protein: CASSPPVIVNTEAFF

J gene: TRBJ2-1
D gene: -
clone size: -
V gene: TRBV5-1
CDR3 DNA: TGCGCCAGCAGCTTGGACCCGGGGGCCTACAATGAGCAGTTCTTC
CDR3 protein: CASSLDPGAYNEQFF

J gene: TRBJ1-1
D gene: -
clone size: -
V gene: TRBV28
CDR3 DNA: TGTGCCAGCAGCTCGACCCCTGAAGCTTTCTTT
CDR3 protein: CASSSTPEAFF

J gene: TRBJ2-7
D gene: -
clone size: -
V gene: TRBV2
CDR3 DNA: TGTGCCAGCAGTGAGTTTGGGGGCGAACAGGGATTCGAGCAGTACTTC
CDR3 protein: CASSEFGGEQGFEQYF

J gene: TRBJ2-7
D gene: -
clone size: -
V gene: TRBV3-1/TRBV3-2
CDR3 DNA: TGTGCCAGCAGCCAAGTGCGACATTCCTTCGAGCAGTACTTC
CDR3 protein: CASSQVRHSFEQYF

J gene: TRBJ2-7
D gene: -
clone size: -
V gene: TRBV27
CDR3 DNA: TGTGCCAGCAGGGGGGGCGGCAGCTCCTACGAGCAGTACTTC
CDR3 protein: CASRGGGSSYEQYF

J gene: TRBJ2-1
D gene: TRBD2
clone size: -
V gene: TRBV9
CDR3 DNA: TGTGCCAGCAGCGTCGGACTAGCGGGGCACAATGAGCAGTTCTTC
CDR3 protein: CASSVGLAGHNEQFF

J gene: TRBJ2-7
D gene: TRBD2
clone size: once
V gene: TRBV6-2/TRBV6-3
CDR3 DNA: TGTGCCAGCAGCCAAGCGGCTAGCGGGAGTTACGAGCAGTACTTC
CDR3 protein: CASSQAASGSYEQYF

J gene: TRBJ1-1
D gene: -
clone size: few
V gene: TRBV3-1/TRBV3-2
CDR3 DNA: TGTGCCAGCAGCCAAAGAGGAAGTACTACTGAAGCTTTCTTT
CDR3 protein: CASSQRGSTTEAFF

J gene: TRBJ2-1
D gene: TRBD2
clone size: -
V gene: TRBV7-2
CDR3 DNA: TGTGCCAGCAGCCCCCCGGGACTAGCGGTCTACAATGAGCAGTTCTTC
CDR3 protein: CASSPPGLAVYNEQFF

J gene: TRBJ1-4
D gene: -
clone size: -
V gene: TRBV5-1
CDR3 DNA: TGCGCCAGCAGCTTGTTTTGGTCAACTAATGAAAAACTGTTTTTT
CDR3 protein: CASSLFWSTNEKLFF

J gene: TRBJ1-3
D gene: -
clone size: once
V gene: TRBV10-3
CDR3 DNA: TGTGCCATCAGACCACCCACAGGAACGAGCTCTGGAAACACCATATATTTT
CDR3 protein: CAIRPPTGTSSGNTIYF

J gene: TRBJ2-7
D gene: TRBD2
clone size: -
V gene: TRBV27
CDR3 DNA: TGTGCCAGCAGTCCAGGACTAGTTTCGTACGAGCAGTACTTC
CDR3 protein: CASSPGLVSYEQYF

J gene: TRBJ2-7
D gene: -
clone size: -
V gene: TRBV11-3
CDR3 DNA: TGTGCCAGCAGCCCCGGAAAGGGGGGAGGGCCCCCCTACGAGCAGTACTTC
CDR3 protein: CASSPGKGGGPPYEQYF

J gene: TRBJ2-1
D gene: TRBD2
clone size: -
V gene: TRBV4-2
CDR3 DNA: TGTGCCAGCAGCCAAGGGGAAGCGGGGTACAATGAGCAGTTCTTC
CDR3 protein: CASSQGEAGYNEQFF

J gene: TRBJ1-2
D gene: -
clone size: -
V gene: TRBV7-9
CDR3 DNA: TGTGCCAGCAGCCTAGGTTCAGGGCCAAGTGGCTACACCTTC
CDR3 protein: CASSLGSGPSGYTF

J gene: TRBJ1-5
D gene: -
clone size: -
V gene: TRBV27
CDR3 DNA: TGTGCCAGCAGTGCAGATCCAAATCAGCCCCAGCATTTT
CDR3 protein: CASSADPNQPQHF

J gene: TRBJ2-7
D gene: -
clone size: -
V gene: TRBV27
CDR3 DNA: TGTGCCAGCAGGGGAGGGCGGGGGCCCTCCTACGAGCAGTACTTC
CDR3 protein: CASRGGRGPSYEQYF

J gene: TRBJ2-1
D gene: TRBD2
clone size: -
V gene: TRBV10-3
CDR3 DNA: TGTGCCATCACTAGCGGGAGTAGCAATGAGCAGTTCTTC
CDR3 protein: CAITSGSSNEQFF

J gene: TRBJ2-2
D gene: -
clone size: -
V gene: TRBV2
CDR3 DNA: TGTGCCATCCCATGGTCTGAGAACACCGGGGAGCTGTTTTTT
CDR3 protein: CAIPWSENTGELFF

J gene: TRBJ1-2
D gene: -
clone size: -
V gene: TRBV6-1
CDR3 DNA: TGTGCCAGCAGTGAATGGGGTGGCTACACCTTC
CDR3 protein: CASSEWGGYTF

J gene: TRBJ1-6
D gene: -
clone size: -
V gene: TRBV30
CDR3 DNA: TGTGCCTGGAACGAGGGGGATAATTCACCCCTCCACTTT
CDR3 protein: CAWNEGDNSPLHF

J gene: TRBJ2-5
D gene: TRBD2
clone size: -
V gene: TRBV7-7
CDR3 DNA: TGTGCCAGCAGCCGCGGACTAGCGGGAGTGGGAGGCGGGACCCAGTACTTC
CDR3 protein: CASSRGLAGVGGGTQYF

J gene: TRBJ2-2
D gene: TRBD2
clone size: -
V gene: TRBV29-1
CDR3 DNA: TGCAGCGGGACTAGCGGGATGGATGCCGGGGAGCTGTTTTTT
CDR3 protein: CSGTSGMDAGELFF

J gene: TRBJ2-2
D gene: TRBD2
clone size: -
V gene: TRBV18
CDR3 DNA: TGTGCCAGCTCACCACCAGGACTAGCGGACACCGGGGAGCTGTTTTTT
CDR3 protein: CASSPPGLADTGELFF

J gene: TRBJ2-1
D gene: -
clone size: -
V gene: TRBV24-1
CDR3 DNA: TGTGCCACCAGTGATCGCTCAAGCGTTTCCTACAATGAGCAGTTCTTC
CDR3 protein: CATSDRSSVSYNEQFF

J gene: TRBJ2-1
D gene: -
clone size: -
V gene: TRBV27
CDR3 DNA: TGTGCCAGCAGTTCGACGGTACCCTACAATGAGCAGTTCTTC
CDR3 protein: CASSSTVPYNEQFF

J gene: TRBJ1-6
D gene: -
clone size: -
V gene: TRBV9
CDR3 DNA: TGTGCCAGCGCACCGGGATCCTATAATTCACCCCTCCACTTT
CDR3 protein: CASAPGSYNSPLHF

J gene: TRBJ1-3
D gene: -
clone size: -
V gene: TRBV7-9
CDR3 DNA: TGTGCCAGCAGCTTAGGGGGAATTTGGGGGACTTCTGGAAACACCATATATTTT
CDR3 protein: CASSLGGIWGTSGNTIYF

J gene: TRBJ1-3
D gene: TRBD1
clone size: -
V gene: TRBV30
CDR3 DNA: TGTGCCTGGACACTGGGGGACAGGGAGAACACCATATATTTT
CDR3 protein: CAWTLGDRENTIYF

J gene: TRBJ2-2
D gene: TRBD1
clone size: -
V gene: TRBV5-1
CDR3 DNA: TGCGCCAGCAGCTTGCGGCAGGGGGCCGGGGAGCTGTTTTTT
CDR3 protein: CASSLRQGAGELFF

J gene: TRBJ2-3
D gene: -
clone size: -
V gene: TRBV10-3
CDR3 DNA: TGTGCCATCAGTGAGGGACTGAGCACAGATACGCAGTATTTT
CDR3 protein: CAISEGLSTDTQYF

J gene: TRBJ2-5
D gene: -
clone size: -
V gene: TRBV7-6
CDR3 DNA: TGTGCCAGCAGCTCCCGCCCCGGGACTGAAGAGACCCAGTACTTC
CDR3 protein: CASSSRPGTEETQYF

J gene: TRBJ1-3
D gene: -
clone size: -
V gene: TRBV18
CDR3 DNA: TGTGCCAGCTCACCTCCTATCAGCTCTGGAAACGCCATATATTTT
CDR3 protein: CASSPPISSGNAIYF

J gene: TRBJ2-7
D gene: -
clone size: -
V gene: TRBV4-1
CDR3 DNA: TGCGCCAGCAGCCTCAGCAGCGGGTTCGAGCAGTACTTC
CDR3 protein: CASSLSSGFEQYF

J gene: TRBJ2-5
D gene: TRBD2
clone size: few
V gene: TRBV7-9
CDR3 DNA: TGTGCCGGAAGAAGCGGGAACGGCGGGGAGACCCAGTACTTC
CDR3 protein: CAGRSGNGGETQYF

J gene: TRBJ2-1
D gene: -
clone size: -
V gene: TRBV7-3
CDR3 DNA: TGTGCCAGCAGATTCGGAACCGGATGGAATGAGCAGTTCTTC
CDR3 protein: CASRFGTGWNEQFF

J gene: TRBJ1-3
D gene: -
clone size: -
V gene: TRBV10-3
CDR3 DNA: TGTGCCATCAGTGTGGATAGCTCTGGAAACACCATATATTTT
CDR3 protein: CAISVDSSGNTIYF